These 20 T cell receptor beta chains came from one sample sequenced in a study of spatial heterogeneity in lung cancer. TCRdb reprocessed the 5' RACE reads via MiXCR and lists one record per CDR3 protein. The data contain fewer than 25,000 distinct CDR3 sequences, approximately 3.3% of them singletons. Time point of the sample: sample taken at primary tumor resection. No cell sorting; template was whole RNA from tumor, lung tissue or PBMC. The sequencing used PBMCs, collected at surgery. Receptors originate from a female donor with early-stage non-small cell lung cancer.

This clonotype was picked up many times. This CDR3 reads CASSGRAGETQYF. DNA for the CDR3: TGTGCCAGCAGCGGGAGGGCCGGAGAGACCCAGTACTTC. The chain carries TRBV7-3 and TRBJ2-5; 7 positions agree with TRBD2. The ends lost 5 bases at V and 4 bases at J; junction bases unmatched: 4. This CDR3 has 13 amino acids. Germline V lookup: CDR1 SGHTA, CDR2 FQGTGA. Based on the CDR3 plus reference TRBV7-3 and TRBJ2-5, the full variable domain is GAGVSQTPSNKVTEKGKYVELRCDPISGHTALYWYRQSLGQGPEFLIYFQGTGAADDSGLPNDRFFAVRPEGSVSTLKIQRTERGDSAVYLCASSGRAGETQYFGPGTRLLVL.

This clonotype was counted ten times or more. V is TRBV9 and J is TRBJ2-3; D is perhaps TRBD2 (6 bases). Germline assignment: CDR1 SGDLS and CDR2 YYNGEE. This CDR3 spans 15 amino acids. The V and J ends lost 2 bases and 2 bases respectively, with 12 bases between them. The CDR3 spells CASSVEGGATDTQYF. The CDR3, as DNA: TGTGCCAGCAGCGTGGAGGGAGGTGCCACAGATACGCAGTATTTT.

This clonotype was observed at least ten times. The CDR3 loop reads CASHVASASYEQYF. CDR3 bases: TGTGCCAGCCACGTCGCTAGCGCCTCCTACGAGCAGTACTTC. The V call is TRBV28, the J call TRBJ2-7; TRBD2 might be the D (6 bases). Trimming cost V 8 bases and J 0 bases, with 14 bases left between them. CDR1 and CDR2 from the germline V gene are MDHEN and SYDVKM. This CDR3 is built from 14 residues. Filled out from reference TRBV28 and TRBJ2-7, the complete variable domain reads DVKVTQSSRYLVKRTGEKVFLECVQDMDHENMFWYRQDPGLGLRLIYFSYDVKMKEKGDIPEGYSVSREKKERFSLILESASTNQTSMYLCASHVASASYEQYFGPGTRLTVT.

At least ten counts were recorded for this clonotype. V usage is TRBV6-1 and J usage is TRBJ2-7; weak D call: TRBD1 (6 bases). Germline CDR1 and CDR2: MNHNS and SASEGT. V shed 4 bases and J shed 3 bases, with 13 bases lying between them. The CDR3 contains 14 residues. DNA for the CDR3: TGTGCCAGCAGTGCACCCGGACAGTACTACGAGCAGTACTTC. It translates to CASSAPGQYYEQYF.

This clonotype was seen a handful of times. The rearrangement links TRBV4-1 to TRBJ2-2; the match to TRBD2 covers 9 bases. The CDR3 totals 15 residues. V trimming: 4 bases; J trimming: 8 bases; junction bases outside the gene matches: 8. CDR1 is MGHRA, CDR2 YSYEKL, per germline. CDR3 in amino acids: CASSPGLAPSGELFF. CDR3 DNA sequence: TGCGCCAGCAGCCCCGGACTAGCGCCCTCGGGGGAGCTGTTTTTT.

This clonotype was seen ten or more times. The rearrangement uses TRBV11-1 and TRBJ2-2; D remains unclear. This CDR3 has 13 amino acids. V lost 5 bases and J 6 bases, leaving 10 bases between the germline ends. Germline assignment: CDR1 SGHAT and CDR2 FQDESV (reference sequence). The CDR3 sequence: CASSLLGPGELFF. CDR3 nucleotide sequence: TGTGCCAGCAGCCTCCTAGGGCCCGGGGAGCTGTTTTTT.

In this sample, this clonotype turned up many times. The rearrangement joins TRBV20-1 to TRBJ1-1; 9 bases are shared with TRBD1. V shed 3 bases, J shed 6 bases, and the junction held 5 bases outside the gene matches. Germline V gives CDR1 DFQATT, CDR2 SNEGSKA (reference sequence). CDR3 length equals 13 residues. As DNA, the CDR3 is TGCAGTGCTAGGGACAGGGGTCTTCCTGAAGCTTTCTTT. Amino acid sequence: CSARDRGLPEAFF.

Here the CDR3 reads CASGLGSGSYEQYF. The DNA for the CDR3 is TGTGCTAGTGGTTTGGGGAGCGGTTCCTACGAGCAGTACTTC. This sequence joins TRBV12-5 and TRBJ2-7; D is possibly TRBD2 (5 bases). The germline V gene encodes CDR1 LGHNT and CDR2 FRNRAP. Trimming took off 1 base at V and 1 base at J, with 8 bases between the two ends. This CDR3 region has 14 residues. Based on the CDR3 plus reference TRBV12-5 and TRBJ2-7, the full variable domain is DARVTQTPRHKVTEMGQEVTMRCQPILGHNTVFWYRQTMMQGLELLAYFRNRAPLDDSGMPKDRFSAEMPDATLATLKIQPSEPRDSAVYFCASGLGSGSYEQYFGPGTRLTVT.

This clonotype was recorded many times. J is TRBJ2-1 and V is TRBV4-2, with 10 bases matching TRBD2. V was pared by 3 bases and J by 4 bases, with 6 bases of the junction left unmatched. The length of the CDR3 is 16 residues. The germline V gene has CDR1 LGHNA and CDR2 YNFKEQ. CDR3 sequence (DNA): TGTGCCAGCAGCCAGCTAGCGGGAGTTGGATACAATGAGCAGTTCTTC. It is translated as CASSQLAGVGYNEQFF.

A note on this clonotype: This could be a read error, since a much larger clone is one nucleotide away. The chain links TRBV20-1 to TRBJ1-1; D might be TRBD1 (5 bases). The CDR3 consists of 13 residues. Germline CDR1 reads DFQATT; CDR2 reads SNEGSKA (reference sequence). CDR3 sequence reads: CSASAGMNTDAFF. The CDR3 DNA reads TGCAGTGCTAGTGCAGGGATGAACACTGATGCTTTCTTT.

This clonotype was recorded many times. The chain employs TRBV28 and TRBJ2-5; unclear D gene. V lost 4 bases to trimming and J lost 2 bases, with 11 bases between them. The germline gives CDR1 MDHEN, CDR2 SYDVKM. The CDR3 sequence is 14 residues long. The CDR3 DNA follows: TGTGCCAGCAGTTCAACAGCAGCTCAAGAGACCCAGTACTTC. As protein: CASSSTAAQETQYF.

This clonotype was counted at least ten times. In DNA, the CDR3 is TGCGCCAGCAGCTTCAGGGGGGACAACACTGAAGCTTTCTTT. As protein: CASSFRGDNTEAFF. The chain employs TRBV5-1 and TRBJ1-1, with 7 nucleotides matching TRBD1. The germline gives CDR1 SGHRS, CDR2 YFSETQ. With 2 bases clipped from V and 2 bases from J, the junction kept 3 bases outside the gene matches. This CDR3 contains 14 residues.

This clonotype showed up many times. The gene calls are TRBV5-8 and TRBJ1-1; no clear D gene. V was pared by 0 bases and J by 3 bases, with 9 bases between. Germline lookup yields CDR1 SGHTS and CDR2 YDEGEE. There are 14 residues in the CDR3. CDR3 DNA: TGTGCCAGCAGCTTGGAGCCGGGCCACACTGAAGCTTTCTTT. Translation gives CASSLEPGHTEAFF.

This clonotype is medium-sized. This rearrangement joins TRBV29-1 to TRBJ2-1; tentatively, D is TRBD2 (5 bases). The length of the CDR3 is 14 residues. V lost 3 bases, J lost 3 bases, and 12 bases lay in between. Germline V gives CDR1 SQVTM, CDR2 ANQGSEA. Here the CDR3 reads CSVDVRLLYNEQFF. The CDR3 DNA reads TGCAGCGTTGATGTGCGACTACTCTACAATGAGCAGTTCTTC.

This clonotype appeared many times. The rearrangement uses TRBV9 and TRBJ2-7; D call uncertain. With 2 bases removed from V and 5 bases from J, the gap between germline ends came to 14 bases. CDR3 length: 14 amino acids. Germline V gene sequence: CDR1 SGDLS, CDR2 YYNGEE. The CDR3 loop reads CASSVGGRLDEQYF. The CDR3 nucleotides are TGTGCCAGCAGCGTCGGTGGGCGGTTGGACGAGCAGTACTTC.

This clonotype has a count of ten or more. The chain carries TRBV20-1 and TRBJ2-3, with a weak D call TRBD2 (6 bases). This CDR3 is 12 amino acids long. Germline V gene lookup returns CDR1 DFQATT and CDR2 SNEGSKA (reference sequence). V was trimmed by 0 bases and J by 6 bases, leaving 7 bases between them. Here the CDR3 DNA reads TGCAGTGCTAGAGATGCGGGGGATACGCAGTATTTT. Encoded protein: CSARDAGDTQYF.

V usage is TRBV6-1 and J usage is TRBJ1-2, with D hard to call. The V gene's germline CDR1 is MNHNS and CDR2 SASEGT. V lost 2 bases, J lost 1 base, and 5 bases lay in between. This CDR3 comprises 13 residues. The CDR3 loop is CASSELRNYGYTF. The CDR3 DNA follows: TGTGCCAGCAGTGAACTACGTAACTATGGCTACACCTTC.

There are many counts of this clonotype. The CDR3 DNA reads TGCGCCAGCAGCCCCCGACAGGGCTTGAACACCGGGGAGCTGTTTTTT. Amino acids: CASSPRQGLNTGELFF. This rearrangement joins TRBV4-1 to TRBJ2-2; 7 nucleotides match TRBD1. In germline, CDR1 is MGHRA, CDR2 YSYEKL. V was pared by 4 bases and J by 1 base, with 6 bases of the junction left unmatched. The CDR3 spans 16 residues.

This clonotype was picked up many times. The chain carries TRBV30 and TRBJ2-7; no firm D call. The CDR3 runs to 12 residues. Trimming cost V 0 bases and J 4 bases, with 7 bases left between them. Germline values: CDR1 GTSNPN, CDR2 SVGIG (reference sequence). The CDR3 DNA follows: TGTGCCTGGAGTGTAATACAGTACGAGCAGTACTTC. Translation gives CAWSVIQYEQYF. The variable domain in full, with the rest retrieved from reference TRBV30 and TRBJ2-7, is SQTIHQWPATLVQPVGSPLSLECTVEGTSNPNLYWYRQAAGRGLQLLFYSVGIGQISSEVPQNLSASRPQDRQFILSSKKLLLSDSGFYLCAWSVIQYEQYFGPGTRLTVT.

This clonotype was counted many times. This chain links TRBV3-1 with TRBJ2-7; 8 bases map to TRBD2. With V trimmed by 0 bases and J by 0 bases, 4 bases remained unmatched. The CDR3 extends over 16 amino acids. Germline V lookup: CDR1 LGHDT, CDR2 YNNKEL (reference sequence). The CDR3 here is CASSQDWLAGSYEQYF. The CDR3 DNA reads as TGTGCCAGCAGCCAAGATTGGCTAGCGGGCTCCTACGAGCAGTACTTC.